Listed below are T cell receptor beta chains from one sample, sequenced in a study of blood T cells in healthy people across ages. TCRdb passed the 5' RACE reads through MiXCR, listing each CDR3 protein once. This table holds some 700,000 distinct CDR3 sequences, over 20% found once. The sample consisted of blood. These receptors all stem from an older man in good health. The conserved cysteine and the conserved F or W are not part of the CDR3 here. A D gene is named only where the DNA matches it firmly.

CDR3aa	d_gene	j_gene	v_gene
ATSFRLLGGGTDTQY	NA	TRBJ2-3	TRBV15
SASGSYNEQF	NA	TRBJ2-1	TRBV20-1
ASSLSDRGSDGYT	TRBD1	TRBJ1-2	TRBV7-9
ASRKTSNEKLF	NA	TRBJ1-4	TRBV12-3/TRBV12-4
ASSSGQGHGYT	TRBD1	TRBJ1-2	TRBV7-3
ASSPLGGQVKETQY	TRBD1	TRBJ2-5	TRBV4-1
ASTQVKGGYNEQF	NA	NA	TRBV12-3/TRBV12-4
ASSGEKAGYT	NA	TRBJ1-2	TRBV2
ASSSQGSYNSPLH	NA	TRBJ1-6	TRBV12-3/TRBV12-4
ASSYSRYSDEQF	NA	TRBJ2-1	TRBV6-5
SAIDGGNEQF	NA	TRBJ2-1	TRBV20-1
ASSPSGVSNQPQH	NA	TRBJ1-5	TRBV12-3/TRBV12-4
SARDRTQTAEAF	TRBD1	TRBJ1-1	TRBV20-1
SARVPGTGGSGYT	TRBD1	TRBJ1-2	TRBV20-1
ASSYSGKETQY	NA	TRBJ2-5	TRBV5-1
ATSKSSYEQY	NA	TRBJ2-7	TRBV15
ASRSGLHNEQF	NA	NA	TRBV12-3/TRBV12-4
ASRGTWGVDGYT	NA	TRBJ1-2	TRBV25-1
ASSLTGTGVLSYT	TRBD1	TRBJ1-2	TRBV7-9
SAETGMGTEAF	NA	TRBJ1-1	TRBV29-1
ASSLAMRTGPNEKLF	TRBD1	TRBJ1-4	TRBV7-9
ASTLSGGPYEQY	TRBD2	TRBJ2-7	TRBV12-3/TRBV12-4
ASSFAVDQPQH	NA	TRBJ1-5	TRBV7-8
ASSSYRGPYSNYGYT	TRBD1	TRBJ1-2	TRBV12-3/TRBV12-4
ASSEEVPNTGELF	NA	TRBJ2-2	TRBV2
ATRGQGAINEKLF	TRBD1	TRBJ1-4	TRBV27
ASSRSRGGSASETQY	TRBD2	TRBJ2-5	TRBV12-3/TRBV12-4
ASSRGVRGTEAF	NA	TRBJ1-1	TRBV4-3
ASSSQGRYEQY	NA	TRBJ2-7	TRBV28
SASYSPPYEQY	NA	NA	TRBV20-1